Below, 26 T cell receptor beta chains from the same sample are listed, as sequenced in a study of T cells in Graves' hyperthyroidism and ophthalmopathy. TCR beta CDR3 sequences were amplified from RNA transcripts. The HTBI primer set served for first-round RT-PCR of the TCR CDR3. TCRdb redid the calling of the multiplex PCR reads with MiXCR, one entry per CDR3 protein. The table has hundreds of thousands of distinct CDR3 sequences, 24% seen once. Input material: blood. Receptors originate from a woman aged 40-49 years with Graves' ophthalmopathy.

This clonotype was observed at least ten times. The CDR3, as DNA: TGTGCCACCAGCAGCACGGCGGAGCACTACGAGCAGTACTTC. Its protein product is CATSSTAEHYEQYF. The rearrangement uses TRBV15 and TRBJ2-7; D gene ambiguous. The CDR3 runs 14 residues. Germline values: CDR1 LNHNV, CDR2 YYDKDF (reference sequence). V was pared by 3 bases and J by 3 bases, with 12 bases between.

This clonotype was observed many times. V is TRBV6-5 and J is TRBJ2-5, with D perhaps TRBD1 (5 bases). The CDR3 runs to 17 residues. V lost 0 bases and J 3 bases, leaving 17 bases between the germline ends. Germline loops: CDR1 MNHEY, CDR2 SVGAGI. The CDR3 region is CASSYSSVGAREETQYF. CDR3 coding DNA: TGTGCCAGCAGTTACTCGAGCGTTGGCGCCAGGGAAGAGACCCAGTACTTC.

CDR3 protein: CASGVADNSPLHF. CDR3 nucleotide sequence: TGTGCCAGTGGTGTGGCCGATAATTCACCCCTCCACTTT. V gene TRBV19 combines with J gene TRBJ1-6; D remains unclear. Trimming shortened V by 8 bases and J by 5 bases, and 10 bases separated the two germline ends. The length of the CDR3 is 13 residues. From germline, CDR1 is LNHDA and CDR2 SQIVND (reference sequence).

This clonotype showed up many times. The chain carries TRBV5-1 and TRBJ2-4; either TRBD1 or TRBD2 may fit D (5 bases each). Trimming removed 0 bases at V and 9 bases at J, with 13 bases between. The CDR3 covers 14 residues. Per the germline V gene, CDR1 is SGHRS and CDR2 is YFSETQ. The DNA of the CDR3 is TGCGCCAGCAGCTTGGGCGGTGGTGGGGGCATTCAGTACTTC. This translates into CASSLGGGGGIQYF.

This clonotype was seen many times. This rearrangement joins TRBV19 to TRBJ2-2; 9 bases fit TRBD2. Trimming removed 9 bases from V and 5 bases from J; junction bases left unmatched: 22. Per germline, CDR1 LNHDA and CDR2 SQIVND (reference sequence). CDR3 length: 19 residues. Here the CDR3 DNA reads TGTGCCAGCCGCATGGCTCGGCGGGAGGGCCCCTTCGGAACCGGGGAGCTGTTTTTT. Its translation: CASRMARREGPFGTGELFF.

In regard to this clonotype: An end of the junction differs from the germline gene, which may be a read error. The genes are TRBV24-1 and TRBJ1-2; D not resolved. The CDR3 extends over 14 amino acids. CDR1 is KGHDR, CDR2 SFDVKD, per germline. This CDR3 reads CATRVIGLFSGYSF. DNA for the CDR3: TGTGCCACCCGAGTAATAGGGCTTTTCTCTGGCTACAGCTTC.

This clonotype was picked up many times. The chain uses TRBV30 and TRBJ2-7; D uncertain. V lost 0 bases to trimming and J lost 5 bases, with 14 bases between them. The CDR3 sequence is 14 residues long. Germline V gene lookup returns CDR1 GTSNPN and CDR2 SVGIG (reference sequence). CDR3 in DNA: TGTGCCTGGAGTGTTTCTCCTAAGGATCACGAGCAGTACTTC. This codes for CAWSVSPKDHEQYF.

The sample holds many counts of this clonotype. V and J are TRBV7-3 and TRBJ2-2; 7 bases are a match to TRBD2. The trim removed 5 bases at V and 4 bases at J, leaving 13 bases unmatched. Per the germline V gene, CDR1 is SGHTA and CDR2 is FQGTGA. This CDR3 region has 17 residues. The CDR3 DNA is TGTGCCAGCAGCACCCATAGCGGGCCCCCCCCCACCGGGGAGCTGTTTTTT. Its protein product is CASSTHSGPPPTGELFF.

The table lists this clonotype with many counts. The chain is built from TRBV3-1 and TRBJ1-2, with unresolved D. This CDR3 is built from 11 residues. Trimming removed 3 bases at V and 7 bases at J, with 6 bases between. Germline assignment: CDR1 LGHDT and CDR2 YNNKEL (reference sequence). Here the CDR3 reads CASSHRRGYTF. The CDR3 DNA reads as TGTGCCAGCAGCCATCGACGTGGCTACACCTTC.

This clonotype was recorded at least ten times. The chain is built from TRBV28 and TRBJ2-7; D uncertain. The CDR3 spans 13 residues. Trimming took off 6 bases at V and 1 base at J, with 10 bases between the two ends. Looked up from germline, CDR1 is MDHEN and CDR2 is SYDVKM. DNA of the CDR3: TGTGCCAGCAGGGCGTTAGGGTCCTACGAGCAGTACTTC. This gives the protein CASRALGSYEQYF.

This clonotype was picked up many times. V and J are TRBV11-1 and TRBJ1-3; D perhaps matches TRBD1 (6 bases). This CDR3 has 16 amino acids. The V and J ends lost 5 bases and 0 bases respectively, with 14 bases between them. Germline V gene sequence: CDR1 SGHAT, CDR2 FQDESV (reference sequence). CDR3 protein: CASSPPGVGSGNTIYF. Written as DNA, the CDR3 is TGTGCCAGCAGCCCTCCAGGGGTGGGCTCTGGAAACACCATATATTTT.

There are many counts of this clonotype. The genes are TRBV20-1 and TRBJ2-5, with D perhaps matching TRBD1 or TRBD2 (5 bases each). The length of the CDR3 is 12 residues. Germline-derived CDR1 and CDR2 are DFQATT and SNEGSKA (reference sequence). V lost 3 bases and J lost 5, with 10 bases in between. CDR3 sequence: CSASEGPETQYF. In DNA form, the CDR3 reads TGCAGTGCTAGTGAGGGGCCGGAGACCCAGTACTTC.

V is TRBV6-1 and J is TRBJ2-7, with 8 bases lining up with TRBD1. J lost 3 bases, V lost 5 bases, and 9 bases had no gene match. In germline, CDR1 is MNHNS, CDR2 SASEGT. There are 15 residues in the CDR3. CDR3 nucleotides: TGTGCCAGCAGTCTGAGGCCGGGACAGGTCTACGAGCAGTACTTC. Its translation is CASSLRPGQVYEQYF.

This clonotype was observed at least ten times. The chain combines TRBV7-9 with TRBJ2-2; D possibly corresponds to TRBD1 (6 bases). Between the trimmed V and J ends, which lost 3 bases and 6 bases, there was a span of 14 bases. Per germline, CDR1 SEHNR and CDR2 FQNEAQ (reference sequence). The CDR3 extends over 15 amino acids. This CDR3 is CASSFRTVNAGELFF. CDR3 in DNA: TGTGCCAGCAGCTTCCGGACAGTAAACGCCGGGGAGCTGTTTTTT.

This clonotype has just a few counts. This could be a read error, since a much larger clone is one nucleotide away. V usage is TRBV19 and J usage is TRBJ1-5, with TRBD1 matching over 7 bases. Unmatched junction bases numbered 18, after V lost 6 bases and J lost 7 bases. The CDR3 extends over 17 amino acids. Germline CDR1 and CDR2: LNHDA and SQIVND (reference sequence). CDR3 amino acids: CASSTLRDPGQDQPQHF. The DNA of the CDR3 is TGTGCCAGTAGCACTCTCCGGGACCCCGGACAGGACCAGCCCCAGCATTTT.

This clonotype has ten or more counts. The V and J genes are TRBV20-1 and TRBJ1-1; 7 bases match TRBD1. V lost 0 bases, J lost 3 bases, and 13 bases stayed unmatched. This CDR3 is built from 17 residues. Germline assignment: CDR1 DFQATT and CDR2 SNEGSKA (reference sequence). CDR3 sequence reads: CSARDPDGTVVDTEAFF. DNA for the CDR3: TGCAGTGCTAGAGATCCGGACGGGACAGTCGTCGACACTGAAGCTTTCTTT.

The sample holds many counts of this clonotype. The rearrangement links TRBV6-1 to TRBJ2-2; D gene uncertain. Trimming took off 2 bases at V and 1 base at J, with 5 bases between the two ends. The CDR3 is 14 residues long. CDR1 is MNHNS and CDR2 is SASEGT in the germline V gene. CDR3 amino acids: CASSEIGNTGELFF. The CDR3 DNA reads as TGTGCCAGCAGTGAAATCGGGAACACCGGGGAGCTGTTTTTT.

Many counts were recorded for this clonotype. The genes are TRBV2 and TRBJ2-7; D is unclear. The CDR3 sequence is 12 residues long. V lost 7 bases and J lost 0, with 7 bases in between. Germline V gene lookup returns CDR1 SNHLY and CDR2 FYNNEI. This CDR3 is CASMPSSYEQYF. CDR3 DNA: TGTGCCAGCATGCCAAGCTCCTACGAGCAGTACTTC.

The gene calls are TRBV12-3 or TRBV12-4 and TRBJ1-5, with D maybe TRBD1 (6 bases). The CDR3 totals 16 residues. Trimming shortened V by 2 bases and J by 1 base, and 12 bases separated the two germline ends. CDR3 nucleotide sequence: TGTGCCAGCAGTTTAAGCGGCAGGGGAAGCAATCAGCCCCAGCATTTT. It yields the protein CASSLSGRGSNQPQHF.

This clonotype was found many times. The V gene is TRBV30, the J gene TRBJ2-7, with D possibly matching TRBD1 (6 bases). Germline V CDR1 and CDR2: GTSNPN, SVGIG (reference sequence). The ends were cut back, 3 bases at V and 5 bases at J, with 14 bases in the middle. The CDR3 sequence is 13 residues long. CDR3 amino acids: CAWSKQGWDEQYF. The CDR3 region has the DNA TGTGCCTGGAGCAAACAGGGATGGGACGAGCAGTACTTC.

This clonotype has only a few counts. With a much larger clone just one base away, this may be a read error. The V call is TRBV9, the J call TRBJ2-2; D is ambiguous. The ends were cut back, 0 bases at V and 4 bases at J, with 7 bases in the middle. Germline CDR1 is SGDLS and CDR2 is YYNGEE. CDR3 length: 14 residues. The CDR3 nucleotides are TGTGCCAGCAGCGTAGCTACGATCACCGGGGAGCTGTTTTTT. This gives the protein CASSVATITGELFF.

This clonotype was picked up many times. The chain uses TRBV6-5 and TRBJ2-7; TRBD2 matches 7 bases. The J segment lost 0 bases and the V segment lost 1 base, leaving 3 bases of the junction unmatched. The germline V gene has CDR1 MNHEY and CDR2 SVGAGI. The CDR3 has 15 residues. The CDR3 loop reads CASSYWLADSYEQYF. The CDR3, as DNA: TGTGCCAGCAGTTACTGGCTAGCGGACTCCTACGAGCAGTACTTC.

A word on this clonotype: It may be a read error: a sequence one base away is much more abundant. The chain is built from TRBV5-1 and TRBJ1-6, with 8 bases lining up with TRBD1. CDR3 length: 14 amino acids. CDR1 SGHRS and CDR2 YFSETQ come from the germline V gene. The CDR3 reads CASSPDREASPLYF. Here the CDR3 DNA reads TGCGCCAGCAGCCCGGACAGGGAGGCTTCACCCCTCTACTTT.

This clonotype was detected ten times or more. V and J are TRBV7-8 and TRBJ2-5, with D perhaps TRBD1 or TRBD2 (7 bases each). Germline CDR1 and CDR2: SGHVS and FQNEAQ. Trimming took 1 base from V and 2 from J, leaving 11 bases between them. The CDR3 contains 15 residues. The CDR3 loop is CASSLGQGGQETQYF. The CDR3 DNA follows: TGTGCCAGCAGCTTAGGACAGGGAGGGCAAGAGACCCAGTACTTC.

The CDR3 DNA is TGTGCCAGCAGTGAAAGCAGGCGTTCCTACGAGCAGTACTTC. Its protein is CASSESRRSYEQYF. The chain joins TRBV6-1 to TRBJ2-7; no clear D. The CDR3 loop spans 14 amino acids. The V and J ends lost 2 bases and 1 base respectively, with 9 bases between them. CDR1 is MNHNS, CDR2 SASEGT, per germline.

This clonotype showed up many times. The V gene is TRBV5-1, the J gene TRBJ2-2; D is unclear. V was trimmed by 4 bases and J by 8 bases, leaving 6 bases between them. The CDR3 extends over 11 amino acids. Per germline, CDR1 SGHRS and CDR2 YFSETQ. The CDR3 region is CASSLRGELFF. As DNA, the CDR3 is TGCGCCAGCAGCCTTAGGGGGGAGCTGTTTTTT.